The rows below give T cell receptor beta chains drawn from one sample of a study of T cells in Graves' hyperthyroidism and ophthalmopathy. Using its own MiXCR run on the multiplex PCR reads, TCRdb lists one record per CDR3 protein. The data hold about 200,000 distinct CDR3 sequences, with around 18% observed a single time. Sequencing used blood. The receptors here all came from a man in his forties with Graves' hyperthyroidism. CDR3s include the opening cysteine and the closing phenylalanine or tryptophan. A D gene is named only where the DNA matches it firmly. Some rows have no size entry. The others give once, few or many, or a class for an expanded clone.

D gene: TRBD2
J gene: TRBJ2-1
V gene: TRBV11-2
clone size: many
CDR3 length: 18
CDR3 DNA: TGTGCCAGCAGCTCCCGACGCGGGGGGGGCCCTAGAGACAATGAGCAGTTCTTC
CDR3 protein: CASSSRRGGGPRDNEQFF

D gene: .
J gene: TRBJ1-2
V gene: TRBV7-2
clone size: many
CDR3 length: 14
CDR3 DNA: TGTGCCAGCAGCTACCGCGGGGGCGCCTATGGCTACACCTTC
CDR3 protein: CASSYRGGAYGYTF

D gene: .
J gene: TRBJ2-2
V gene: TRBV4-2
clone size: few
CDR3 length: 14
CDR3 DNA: TGTGCCAGCAGCCGGACCTACGGTGGCGGGGAGCTGTTTTTT
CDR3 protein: CASSRTYGGGELFF

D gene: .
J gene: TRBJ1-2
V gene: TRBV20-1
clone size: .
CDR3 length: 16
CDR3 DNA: TGCAGTGCGCGGACAGACTCTCCCGAGGGCGTCTATGGCTACACCTTC
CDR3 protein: CSARTDSPEGVYGYTF

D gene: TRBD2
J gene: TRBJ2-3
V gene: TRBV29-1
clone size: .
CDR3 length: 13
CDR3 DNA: TGCAGCGTTGATCGGGAGGTGCAAGATACGCAGTATTTT
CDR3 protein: CSVDREVQDTQYF

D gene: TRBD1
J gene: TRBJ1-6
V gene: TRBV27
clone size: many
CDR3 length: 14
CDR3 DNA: TGTGCCAGCAGTGATGGGACAGGAATTAGTGCCCTCCACTTT
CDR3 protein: CASSDGTGISALHF

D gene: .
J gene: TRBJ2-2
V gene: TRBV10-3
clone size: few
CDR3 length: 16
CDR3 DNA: TGTGCCATCAATCCGGTCAGGGCGACGAACACCGGGGAGCTGTTTTTT
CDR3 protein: CAINPVRATNTGELFF

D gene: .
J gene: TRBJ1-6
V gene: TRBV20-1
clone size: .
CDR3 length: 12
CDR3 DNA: TGCAGTGCTAGAGTGGTTGGTTCACCCCTCCACTTT
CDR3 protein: CSARVVGSPLHF

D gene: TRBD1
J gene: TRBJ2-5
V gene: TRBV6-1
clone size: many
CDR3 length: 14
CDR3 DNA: TGTGCCAGCACATCAGGGGGCATGGGAGAGACCCAGTACTTC
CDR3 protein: CASTSGGMGETQYF

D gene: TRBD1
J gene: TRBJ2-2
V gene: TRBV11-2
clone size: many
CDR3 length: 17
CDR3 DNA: TGTGCCAGCAGCTTAATCTCCGGGACAGCGAACACCGGGGAGCTGTTTTTT
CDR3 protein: CASSLISGTANTGELFF

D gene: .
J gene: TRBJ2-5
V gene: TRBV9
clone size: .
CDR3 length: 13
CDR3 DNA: TGTGCCAGCAGCGCCGGAGGCGGGGAGACCCAGTACTTC
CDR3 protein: CASSAGGGETQYF

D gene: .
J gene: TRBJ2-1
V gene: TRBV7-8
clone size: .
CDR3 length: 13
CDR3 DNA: TGTGCCAGCAGCTTAAGAGTTTCCCATGAGCAGTTCTTC
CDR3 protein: CASSLRVSHEQFF

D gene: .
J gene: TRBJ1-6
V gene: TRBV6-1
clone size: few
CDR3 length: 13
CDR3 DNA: TGTGCCAGCAACCCGTACGGGAATTCACCCCTCCACTTT
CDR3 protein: CASNPYGNSPLHF

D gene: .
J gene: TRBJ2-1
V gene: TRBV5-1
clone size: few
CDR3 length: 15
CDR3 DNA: TGCGCCAGCAGCTTCTCTGCTTTATCCTACAATGAGCAGTTCTTC
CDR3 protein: CASSFSALSYNEQFF

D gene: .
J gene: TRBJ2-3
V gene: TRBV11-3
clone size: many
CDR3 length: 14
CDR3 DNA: TGTGCCAGCAGCTTAGTTGGGGGGCTAGATACGCAGTATTTT
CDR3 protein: CASSLVGGLDTQYF

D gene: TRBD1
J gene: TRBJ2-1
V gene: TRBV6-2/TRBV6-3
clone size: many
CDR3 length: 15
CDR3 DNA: TGTGCCAGCAGTTGGGACAGGGCAGCCTACAATGAGCAGTTCTTC
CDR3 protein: CASSWDRAAYNEQFF

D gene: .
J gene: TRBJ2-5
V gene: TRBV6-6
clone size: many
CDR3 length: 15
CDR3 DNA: TGTGCCAGCAGTTACTCGATAGGTCCCCAGGAGACCCAGTACTTC
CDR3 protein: CASSYSIGPQETQYF

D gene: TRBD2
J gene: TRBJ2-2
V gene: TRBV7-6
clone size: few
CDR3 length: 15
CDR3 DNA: TGTGCCAGCAGCCGGAGACGGGGGGATACCGGGGAGCTGTTTTTT
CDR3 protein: CASSRRRGDTGELFF

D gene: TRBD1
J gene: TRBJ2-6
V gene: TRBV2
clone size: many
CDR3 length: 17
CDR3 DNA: TGTGCCAGCAGTTCACAGGGGGCCCGCTCTGGGGCCAACGTCCTGACTTTC
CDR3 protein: CASSSQGARSGANVLTF

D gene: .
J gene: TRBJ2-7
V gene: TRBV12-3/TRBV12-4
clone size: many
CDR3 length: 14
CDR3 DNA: TGTGCCAGCAGGACAGGTGTTGGAACCTACGAGCAGTACTTC
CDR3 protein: CASRTGVGTYEQYF

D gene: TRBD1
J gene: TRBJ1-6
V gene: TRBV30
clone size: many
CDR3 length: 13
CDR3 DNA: TGTGCCTGGACCTTAAGAGGGACAGACACCCTCCACTTT
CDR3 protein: CAWTLRGTDTLHF

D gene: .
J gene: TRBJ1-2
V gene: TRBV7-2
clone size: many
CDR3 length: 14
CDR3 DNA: TGTGCCAGCAGCTTAGTGGTGCAGTTCTATGGCTACACCTTC
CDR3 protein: CASSLVVQFYGYTF

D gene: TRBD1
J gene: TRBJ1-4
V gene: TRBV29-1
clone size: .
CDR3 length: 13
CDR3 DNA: TGCAGCGTGAAACAGGGGCACGGTGAAAAACTGTTTTTT
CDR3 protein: CSVKQGHGEKLFF

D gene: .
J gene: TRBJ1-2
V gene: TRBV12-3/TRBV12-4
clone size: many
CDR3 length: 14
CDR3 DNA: TGTGCCAGCAGTTTTAGCACAGGCCTCGGCGGCTACACCTTC
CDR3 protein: CASSFSTGLGGYTF

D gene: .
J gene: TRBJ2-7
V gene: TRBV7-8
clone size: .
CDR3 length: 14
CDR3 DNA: TGTGCCAGCAGCCCAAGGGGGGGAAGAAGTGAGCAGTACTTC
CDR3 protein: CASSPRGGRSEQYF

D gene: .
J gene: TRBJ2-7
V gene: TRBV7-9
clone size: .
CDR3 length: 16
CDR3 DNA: TGTGCCAGCAGCTTAGAAGTCGGGGGCCCGTCCTACGAGCAGTACTTC
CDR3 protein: CASSLEVGGPSYEQYF

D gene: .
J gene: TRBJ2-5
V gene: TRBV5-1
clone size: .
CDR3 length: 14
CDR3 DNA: TGCGCCAGCAGCCCTGACACCCGTCAAGAGACCCAGTACTTC
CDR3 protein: CASSPDTRQETQYF

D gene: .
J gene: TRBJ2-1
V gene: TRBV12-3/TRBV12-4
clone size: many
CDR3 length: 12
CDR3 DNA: TGTGCCAGCAGTACCTCAGGGGATGAGCAGTTCTTC
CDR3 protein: CASSTSGDEQFF

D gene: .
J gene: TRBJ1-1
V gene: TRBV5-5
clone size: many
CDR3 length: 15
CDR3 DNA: TGTGCCAGCAGCGGGCTTACAGGGATGAACACTGAAGCTTTCTTT
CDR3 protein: CASSGLTGMNTEAFF

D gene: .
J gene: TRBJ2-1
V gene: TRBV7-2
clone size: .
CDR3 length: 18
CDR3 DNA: TGTGCCAGCAGCTTAACCCGGGGTGGGGCTTTAAGGGACAATGAGCAGTTCTTC
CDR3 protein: CASSLTRGGALRDNEQFF

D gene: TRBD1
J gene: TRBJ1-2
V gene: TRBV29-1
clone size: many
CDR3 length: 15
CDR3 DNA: TGCAGCGTGCCCCGGAAGGGGGACAGTGGCTATGGCTACACCTTC
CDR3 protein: CSVPRKGDSGYGYTF

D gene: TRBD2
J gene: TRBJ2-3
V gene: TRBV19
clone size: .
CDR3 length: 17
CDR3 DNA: TGTGCCAGTAGTGGGGGAATGCGGGGGGGATCGGGAGATACGCAGTATTTT
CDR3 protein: CASSGGMRGGSGDTQYF

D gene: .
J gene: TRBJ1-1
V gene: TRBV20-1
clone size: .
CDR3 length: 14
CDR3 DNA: TGCAGTGCTAGATCCGGACTCATGAACACTGAAGCTTTCTTT
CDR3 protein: CSARSGLMNTEAFF

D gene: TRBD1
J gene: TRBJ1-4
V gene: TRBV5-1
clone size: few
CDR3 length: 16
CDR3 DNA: TGCGCCAGCAGCGGGGGACAGGGTTCGTGGAACGAAAAACTGTTTTTT
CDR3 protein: CASSGGQGSWNEKLFF

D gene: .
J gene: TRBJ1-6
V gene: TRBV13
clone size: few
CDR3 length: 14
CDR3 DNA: TGTGCCAGCAGCCACGGGACGGGGGACTCACCCCTCCACTTT
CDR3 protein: CASSHGTGDSPLHF

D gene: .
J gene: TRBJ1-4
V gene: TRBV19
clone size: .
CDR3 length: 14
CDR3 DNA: TGTGCCAGTACCCCCCGGAGTTCCAATGAAAAACTGTTTTTT
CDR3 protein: CASTPRSSNEKLFF

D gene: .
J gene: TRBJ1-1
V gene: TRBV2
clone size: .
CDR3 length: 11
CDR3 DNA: TGTGCCAGCACCCCGGTCACTGAAGCTTTCTTT
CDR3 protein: CASTPVTEAFF

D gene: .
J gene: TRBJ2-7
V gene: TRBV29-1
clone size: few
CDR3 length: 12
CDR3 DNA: TGCAGCGCTGGACCCGGGAGTGGCGAGCAGTACTTC
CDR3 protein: CSAGPGSGEQYF

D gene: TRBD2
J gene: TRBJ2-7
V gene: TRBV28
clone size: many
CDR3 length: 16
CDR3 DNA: TGTGCCAGCAGTTTTTTTCCAGGACTAGCGGTTTGGGAGCAGTACTTC
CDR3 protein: CASSFFPGLAVWEQYF

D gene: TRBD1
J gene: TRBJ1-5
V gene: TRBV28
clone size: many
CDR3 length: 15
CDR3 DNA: TGTGCCAGCACACCGACAGGGAAGAGCAATCAGCCCCAGCATTTT
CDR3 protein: CASTPTGKSNQPQHF

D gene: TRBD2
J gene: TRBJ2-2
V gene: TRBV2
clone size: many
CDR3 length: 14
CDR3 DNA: TGTGCCAGCCGATGGGAGGGTGCATCCGGGGAGCTGTTTTTT
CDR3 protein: CASRWEGASGELFF

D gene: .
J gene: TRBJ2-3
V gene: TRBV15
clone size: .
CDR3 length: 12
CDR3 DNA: TGTGCCACCAGCAGGGCTGAAGGGACGCAGTATTTT
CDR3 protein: CATSRAEGTQYF

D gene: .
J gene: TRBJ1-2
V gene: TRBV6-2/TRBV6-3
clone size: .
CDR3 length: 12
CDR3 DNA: TGTGCCAGCAGGATCGAGAACTATGGCTACACCTTC
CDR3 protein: CASRIENYGYTF

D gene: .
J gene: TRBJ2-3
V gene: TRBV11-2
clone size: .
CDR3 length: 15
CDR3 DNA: TGTGCCAGCAGCCCCAAGCGGGCCTACACAGATACGCAGTATTTT
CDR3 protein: CASSPKRAYTDTQYF

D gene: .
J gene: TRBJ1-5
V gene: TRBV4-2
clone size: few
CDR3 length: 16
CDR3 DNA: TGTGCCAGCAGCCGCCAAGGGAGTGATCTCGGCATGCCCCAGCATTTT
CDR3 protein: CASSRQGSDLGMPQHF

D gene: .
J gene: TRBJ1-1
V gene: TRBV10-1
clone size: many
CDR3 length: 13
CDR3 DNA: TGCGCCAGCACCGCAGGGATAAGCACTGAAGCTTTCTTT
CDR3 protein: CASTAGISTEAFF

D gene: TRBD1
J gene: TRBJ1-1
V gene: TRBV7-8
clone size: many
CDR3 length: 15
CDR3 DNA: TGTGCCAGCAGCTTAGGAGGGGGCAAGAACACTGAAGCTTTCTTT
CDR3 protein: CASSLGGGKNTEAFF

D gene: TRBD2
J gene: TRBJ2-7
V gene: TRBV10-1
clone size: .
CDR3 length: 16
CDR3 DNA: TGCGCCAGCAGCAAGGGACTAGCGGGGGCTACTTACGAGCAGTACTTC
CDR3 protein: CASSKGLAGATYEQYF

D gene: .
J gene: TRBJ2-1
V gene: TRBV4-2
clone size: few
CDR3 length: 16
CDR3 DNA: TGTGCCAGCAGCCCCTCGGACCAAGCATGGGGCAATGAGCAGTTCTTC
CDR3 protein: CASSPSDQAWGNEQFF

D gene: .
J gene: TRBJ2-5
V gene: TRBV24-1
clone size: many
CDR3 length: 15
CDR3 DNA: TGTGCCACCAGTGCCGCCGGGACCCCCTACGAGACCCAGTACTTC
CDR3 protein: CATSAAGTPYETQYF